This entry features one T cell receptor beta chain sequence. Its antigen remains unknown. It was RNA transcripts that yielded the amplified TCR beta CDR3 regions. The TCR CDR3 was amplified in a first-round RT-PCR using the HTBI primer set. Each CDR3 protein is one row after TCRdb ran MiXCR on the multiplex PCR reads. The sample contains almost 600,000 distinct CDR3 sequences, around 13% of which appear only once. This entry is derived from a study of T cells in Graves' hyperthyroidism and ophthalmopathy. Findings and limits, study-wide: The model forecast ophthalmopathy, anticipating it by a median roughly 6.3 months before onset. Ophthalmopathy was separated from stable hyperthyroidism by a 13 V-J model.

This CDR3 contains 13 residues. Germline-derived CDR1 and CDR2 are SQVTM and ANQGSEA. The germline V and J ends were trimmed by 3 bases and 5 bases, with 14 bases remaining between them. Patients were excluded because of uncontrolled infection, other autoimmune disease, pregnancy or lactation. Fresh peripheral blood, more than 8 ml of it, supplied the PBMCs. The clonotype comes from a woman in her twenties or thirties with Graves' hyperthyroidism that later progressed to Graves' ophthalmopathy. The specimen sequenced was blood. The gene calls are TRBV29-1 and TRBJ2-7; D unclear. The CDR3 here is CSVETSLRDEQYF. As DNA, the CDR3 is TGCAGCGTTGAGACGTCCTTACGGGACGAGCAGTACTTC.